The T cell receptor (beta chain) under discussion was sequenced for a study of T cell responses to AZD1222 COVID-19 vaccine. The V segment lost 4 bases and the J segment 2 bases; nucleotides outside the gene matches: 10. This CDR3 spans 16 amino acids. CDR1 is SGHDT, CDR2 YYEEEE, per germline. Here immunoSEQ multiplex PCR was the method, and the copy in TCRdb shows in-frame clones only, minus some. The sample consists of 150,000 or so clones, about nine tenths of them appearing once. The sequence derives from an adult in good health. The chain combines TRBV5-6 with TRBJ2-7; 9 bases line up with TRBD2. The starting material was peripheral blood, obtained on day 0 of AZD1222 vaccination. In DNA form, the CDR3 reads TGTGCCAGCAGCCGCGGGGGGACTAGCAGAACCTACGAGCAGTACTTC. Translation: CASSRGGTSRTYEQYF. Full variable domain (missing parts from reference TRBV5-6 and TRBJ2-7): DAGVTQSPTHLIKTRGQQVTLRCSPKSGHDTVSWYQQALGQGPQFIFQYYEEEERQRGNFPDRFSGHQFPNYSSELNVNALLLGDSALYLCASSRGGTSRTYEQYFGPGTRLTVT.